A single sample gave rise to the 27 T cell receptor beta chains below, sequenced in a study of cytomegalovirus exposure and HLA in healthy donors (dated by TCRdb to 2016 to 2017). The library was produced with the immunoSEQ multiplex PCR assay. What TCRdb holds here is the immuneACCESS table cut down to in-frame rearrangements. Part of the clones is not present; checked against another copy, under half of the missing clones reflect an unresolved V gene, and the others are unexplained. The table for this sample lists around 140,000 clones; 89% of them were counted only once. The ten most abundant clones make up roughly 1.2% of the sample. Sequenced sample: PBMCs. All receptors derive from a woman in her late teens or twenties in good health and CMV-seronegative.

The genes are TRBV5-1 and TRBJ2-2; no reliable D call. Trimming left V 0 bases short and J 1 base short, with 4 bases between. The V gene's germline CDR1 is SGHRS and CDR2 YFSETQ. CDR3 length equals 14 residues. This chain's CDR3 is CASSLGGNTGELFF. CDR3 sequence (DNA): TGCGCCAGCAGCTTGGGAGGGAACACCGGGGAGCTGTTTTTT.

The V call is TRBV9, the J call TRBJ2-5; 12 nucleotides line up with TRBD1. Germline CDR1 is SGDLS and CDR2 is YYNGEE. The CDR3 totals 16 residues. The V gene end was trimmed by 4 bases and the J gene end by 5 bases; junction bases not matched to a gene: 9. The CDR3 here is CASSPLGTGGRETQYF. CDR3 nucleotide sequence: TGTGCCAGCAGCCCTCTCGGGACAGGGGGCCGGGAGACCCAGTACTTC.

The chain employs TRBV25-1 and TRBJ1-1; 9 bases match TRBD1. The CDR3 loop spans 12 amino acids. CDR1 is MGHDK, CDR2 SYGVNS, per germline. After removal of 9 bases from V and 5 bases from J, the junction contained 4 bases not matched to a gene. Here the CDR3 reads CASGQGITEAFF. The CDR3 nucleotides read TGTGCCAGTGGACAGGGGATAACTGAAGCTTTCTTT.

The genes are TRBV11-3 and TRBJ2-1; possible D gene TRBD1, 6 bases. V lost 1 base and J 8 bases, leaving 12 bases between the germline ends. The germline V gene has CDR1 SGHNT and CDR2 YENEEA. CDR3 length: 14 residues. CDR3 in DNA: TGTGCCAGCAGCTTAGGGGGACAAGGAGATGAGCAGTTCTTC. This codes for CASSLGGQGDEQFF.

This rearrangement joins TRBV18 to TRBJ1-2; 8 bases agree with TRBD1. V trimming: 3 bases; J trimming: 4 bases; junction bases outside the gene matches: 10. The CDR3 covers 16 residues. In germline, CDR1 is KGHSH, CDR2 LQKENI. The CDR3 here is CASSPVTGQGGYGYTF. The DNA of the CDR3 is TGTGCCAGCTCACCTGTAACCGGACAGGGAGGCTATGGCTACACCTTC.

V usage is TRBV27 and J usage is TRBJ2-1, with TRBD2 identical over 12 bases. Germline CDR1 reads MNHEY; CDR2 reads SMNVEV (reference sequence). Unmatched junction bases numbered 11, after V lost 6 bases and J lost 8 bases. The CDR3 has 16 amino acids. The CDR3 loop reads CASSSLRLAGGHEQFF. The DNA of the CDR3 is TGTGCCAGCAGCTCCCTGAGGCTAGCGGGGGGGCATGAGCAGTTCTTC.

CDR3 loop: CASSLNRGFVNEQFF. CDR3 in DNA: TGTGCCAGCAGTCTAAACAGGGGATTCGTCAATGAGCAGTTCTTC. The rearrangement joins TRBV11-3 to TRBJ2-1, with 7 nucleotides matching TRBD1. Germline V gives CDR1 SGHNT, CDR2 YENEEA. V shed 6 bases, J shed 6 bases, and the junction held 11 bases outside the gene matches. The CDR3 consists of 15 residues.

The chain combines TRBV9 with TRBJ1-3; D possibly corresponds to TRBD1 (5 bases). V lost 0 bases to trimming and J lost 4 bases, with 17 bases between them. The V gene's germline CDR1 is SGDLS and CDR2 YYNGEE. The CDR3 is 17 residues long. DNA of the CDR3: TGTGCCAGCAGCGTAGGGGGCCCGGGTGGGGTCGGAAACACCATATATTTT. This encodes CASSVGGPGGVGNTIYF.

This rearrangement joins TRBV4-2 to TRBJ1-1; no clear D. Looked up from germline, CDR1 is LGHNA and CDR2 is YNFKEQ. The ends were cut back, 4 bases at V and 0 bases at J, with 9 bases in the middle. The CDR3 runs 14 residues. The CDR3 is CASSRDTVNTEAFF. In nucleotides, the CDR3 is TGTGCCAGCAGCCGAGATACAGTGAACACTGAAGCTTTCTTT.

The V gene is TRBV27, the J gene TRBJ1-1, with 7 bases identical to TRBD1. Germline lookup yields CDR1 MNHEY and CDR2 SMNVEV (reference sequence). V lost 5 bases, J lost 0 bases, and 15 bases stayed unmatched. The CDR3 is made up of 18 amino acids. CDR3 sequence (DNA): TGTGCCAGCAGTATCTCTCCGGAACAGGGGCTCCTGAACACTGAAGCTTTCTTT. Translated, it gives CASSISPEQGLLNTEAFF.

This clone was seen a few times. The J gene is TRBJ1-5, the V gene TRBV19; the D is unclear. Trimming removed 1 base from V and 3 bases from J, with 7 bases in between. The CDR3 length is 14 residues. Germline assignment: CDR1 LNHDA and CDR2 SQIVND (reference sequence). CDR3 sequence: CASSIGGFNQPQHF. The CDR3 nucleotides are TGTGCCAGTAGTATAGGCGGGTTCAATCAGCCCCAGCATTTT.

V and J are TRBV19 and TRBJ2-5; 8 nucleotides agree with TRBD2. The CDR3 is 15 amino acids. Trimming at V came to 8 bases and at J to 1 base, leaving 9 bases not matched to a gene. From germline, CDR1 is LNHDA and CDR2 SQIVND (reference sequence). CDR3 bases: TGTGCCAGTCAGATCCGGGGGGGCCTCCAAGAGACCCAGTACTTC. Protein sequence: CASQIRGGLQETQYF.

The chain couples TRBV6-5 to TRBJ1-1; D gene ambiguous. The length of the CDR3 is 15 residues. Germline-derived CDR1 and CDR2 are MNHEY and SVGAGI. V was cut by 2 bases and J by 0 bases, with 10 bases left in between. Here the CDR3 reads CASSYMAYMNTEAFF. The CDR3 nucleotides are TGTGCCAGCAGTTACATGGCTTACATGAACACTGAAGCTTTCTTT.

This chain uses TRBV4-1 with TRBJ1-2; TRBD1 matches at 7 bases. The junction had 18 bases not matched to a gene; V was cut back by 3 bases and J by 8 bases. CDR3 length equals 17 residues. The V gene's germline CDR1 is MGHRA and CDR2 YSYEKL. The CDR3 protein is CASSHPLRGRGAGGYTF. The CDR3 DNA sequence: TGCGCCAGCAGCCACCCCCTTAGGGGCAGGGGGGCTGGAGGCTACACCTTC.

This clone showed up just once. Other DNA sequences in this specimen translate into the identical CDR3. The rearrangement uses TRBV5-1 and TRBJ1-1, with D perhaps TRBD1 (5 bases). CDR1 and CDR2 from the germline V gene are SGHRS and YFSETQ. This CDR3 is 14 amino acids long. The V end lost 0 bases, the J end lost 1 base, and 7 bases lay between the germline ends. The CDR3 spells CASSLGTGNTEAFF. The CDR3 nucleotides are TGCGCCAGCAGCTTGGGAACAGGGAACACTGAAGCTTTCTTT.

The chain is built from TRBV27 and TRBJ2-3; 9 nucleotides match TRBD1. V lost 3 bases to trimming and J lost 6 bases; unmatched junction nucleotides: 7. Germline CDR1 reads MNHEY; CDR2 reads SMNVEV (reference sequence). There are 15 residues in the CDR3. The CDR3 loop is CASSFLWTGADTQYF. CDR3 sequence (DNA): TGTGCCAGCAGTTTCCTATGGACAGGGGCGGATACGCAGTATTTT.

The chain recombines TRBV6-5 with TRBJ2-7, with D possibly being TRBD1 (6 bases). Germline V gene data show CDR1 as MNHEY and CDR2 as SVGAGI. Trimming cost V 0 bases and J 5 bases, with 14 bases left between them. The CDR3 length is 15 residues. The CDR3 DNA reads TGTGCCAGCAGTTACTCTGGGGGCGCGGTGAACGAGCAGTACTTC. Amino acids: CASSYSGGAVNEQYF.

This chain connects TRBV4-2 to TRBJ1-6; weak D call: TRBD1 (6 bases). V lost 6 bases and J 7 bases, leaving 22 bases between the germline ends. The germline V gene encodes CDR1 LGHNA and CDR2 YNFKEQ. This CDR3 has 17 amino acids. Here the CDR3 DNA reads TGTGCCAGCAGACTGGATATGGGGGCCTCAAAAAATTCACCCCTCCACTTT. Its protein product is CASRLDMGASKNSPLHF.

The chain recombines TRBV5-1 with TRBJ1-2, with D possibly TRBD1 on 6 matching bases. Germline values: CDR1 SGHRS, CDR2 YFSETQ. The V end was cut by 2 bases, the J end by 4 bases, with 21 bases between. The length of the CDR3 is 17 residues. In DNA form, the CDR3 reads TGCGCCAGCAGCTTTCCGGGGCCGCAGGGGACCTCCTATGGCTACACCTTC. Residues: CASSFPGPQGTSYGYTF.

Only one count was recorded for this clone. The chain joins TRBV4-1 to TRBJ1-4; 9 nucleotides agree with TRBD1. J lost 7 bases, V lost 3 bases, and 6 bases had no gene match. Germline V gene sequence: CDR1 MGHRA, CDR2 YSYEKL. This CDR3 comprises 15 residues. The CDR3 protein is CASSQSTGGFEKLFF. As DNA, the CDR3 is TGCGCCAGCAGCCAGTCTACAGGGGGCTTTGAAAAACTGTTTTTT.

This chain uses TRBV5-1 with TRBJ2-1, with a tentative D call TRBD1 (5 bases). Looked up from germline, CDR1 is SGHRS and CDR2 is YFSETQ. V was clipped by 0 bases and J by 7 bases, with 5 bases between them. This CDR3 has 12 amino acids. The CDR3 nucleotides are TGCGCCAGCAGCTTGGCAGGGAATGAGCAGTTCTTC. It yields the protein CASSLAGNEQFF.

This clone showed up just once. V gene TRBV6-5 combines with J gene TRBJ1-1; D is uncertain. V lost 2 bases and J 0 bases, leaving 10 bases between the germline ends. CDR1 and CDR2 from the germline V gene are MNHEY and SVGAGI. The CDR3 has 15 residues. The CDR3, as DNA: TGTGCCAGCAGTTACGTCAGTTTCATGAACACTGAAGCTTTCTTT. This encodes CASSYVSFMNTEAFF.

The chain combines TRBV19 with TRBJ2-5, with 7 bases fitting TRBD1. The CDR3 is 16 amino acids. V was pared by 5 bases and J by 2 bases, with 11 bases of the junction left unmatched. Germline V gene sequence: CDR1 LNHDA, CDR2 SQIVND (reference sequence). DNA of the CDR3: TGTGCCAGTAGTCCGACGAGGGGGCTACTTCAAGAGACCCAGTACTTC. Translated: CASSPTRGLLQETQYF.

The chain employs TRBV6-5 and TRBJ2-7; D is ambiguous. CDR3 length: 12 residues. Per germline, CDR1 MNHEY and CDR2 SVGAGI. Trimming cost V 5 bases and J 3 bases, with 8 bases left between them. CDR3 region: CASSTASYEQYF. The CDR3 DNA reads TGTGCCAGCAGTACCGCTAGCTACGAGCAGTACTTC.

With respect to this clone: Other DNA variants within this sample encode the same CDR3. CDR3 sequence (DNA): TGTGCCAGCAGCCGGGACAGGGGAAGAGAGACCCAGTACTTC. It codes for CASSRDRGRETQYF. The V call is TRBV11-2, the J call TRBJ2-5, with TRBD1 identical over 10 bases. V was pared by 5 bases and J by 4 bases, with 4 bases of the junction left unmatched. Germline CDR1 is SGHAT and CDR2 is FQNNGV. This CDR3 comprises 14 residues.

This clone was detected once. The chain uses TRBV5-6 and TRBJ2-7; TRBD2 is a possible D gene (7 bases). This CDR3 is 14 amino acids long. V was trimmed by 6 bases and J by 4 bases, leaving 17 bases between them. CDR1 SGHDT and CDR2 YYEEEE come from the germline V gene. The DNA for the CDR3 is TGTGCCAGCACCGGGGGGCGGGCTGGGTACGAGCAGTACTTC. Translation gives CASTGGRAGYEQYF. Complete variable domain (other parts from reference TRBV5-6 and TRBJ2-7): DAGVTQSPTHLIKTRGQQVTLRCSPKSGHDTVSWYQQALGQGPQFIFQYYEEEERQRGNFPDRFSGHQFPNYSSELNVNALLLGDSALYLCASTGGRAGYEQYFGPGTRLTVT.

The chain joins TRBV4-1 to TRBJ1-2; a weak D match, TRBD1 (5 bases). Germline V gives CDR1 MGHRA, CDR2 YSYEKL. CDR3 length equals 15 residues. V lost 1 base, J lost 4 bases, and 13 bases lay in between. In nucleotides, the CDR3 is TGCGCCAGCAGCCAAGCCGTTACAGGCCTCTATGGCTACACCTTC. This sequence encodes CASSQAVTGLYGYTF.